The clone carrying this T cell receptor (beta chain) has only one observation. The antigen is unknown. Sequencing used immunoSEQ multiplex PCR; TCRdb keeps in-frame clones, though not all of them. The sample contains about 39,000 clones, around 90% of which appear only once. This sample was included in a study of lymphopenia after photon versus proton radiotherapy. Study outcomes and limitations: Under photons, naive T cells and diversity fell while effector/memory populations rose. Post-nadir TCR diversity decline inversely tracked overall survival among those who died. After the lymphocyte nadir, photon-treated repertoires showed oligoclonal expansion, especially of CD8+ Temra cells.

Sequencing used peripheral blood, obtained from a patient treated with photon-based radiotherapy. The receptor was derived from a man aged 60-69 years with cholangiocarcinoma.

The CDR3 nucleotides read TGTGCCAGCAAGCCTACCAAGAACACTGAAGCTTTCTTT. This translates into CASKPTKNTEAFF. The gene calls are TRBV25-1 and TRBJ1-1; D gene unclear. Germline V CDR1 and CDR2: MGHDK, SYGVNS. CDR3 length: 13 amino acids. The V and J ends lost 7 bases and 1 base respectively, with 10 bases between them.